This T cell receptor beta chain was recovered during a study of blood T cells in healthy people across ages. The authors extracted at least 6 micrograms of total RNA per sample. PCR was performed a second time for about 7 to 12 cycles using a sample-barcoded 5' primer and a J-beta primer mix. No fewer than 2.5 million CDR3-containing paired-end reads came from each sample. TCRdb reprocessed the 5' RACE reads with MiXCR, giving one entry per CDR3 protein. The table has 700,000 to 950,000 distinct CDR3 sequences, about 42% seen once. V dropped 8 bases and J dropped 5; count of bases not matched to a gene: 8. The CDR3 spans 15 residues. Germline CDR1 SNHLY, CDR2 FYNNEI.

Sequenced material: blood. This TCR was recovered from a woman aged 60-75 years in good health. This chain links TRBV2 with TRBJ2-2, with TRBD2 identical over 10 bases. The CDR3 DNA follows: TGTGCCAGCCGGGTAGCGGGGGGTCGAACCGGGGAGCTGTTTTTT. Translated: CASRVAGGRTGELFF.